These 8 T cell receptor beta chains were all obtained from the same sample, sequenced in a study of blood T cell repertoires in COVID-19. TCRdb's table, derived via immunoSEQ multiplex PCR, lists solely in-frame clones and lacks some. The repertoire holds 100,000 to 120,000 clones, with roughly 85% as singletons. Sequencing was done on a sample of peripheral blood. These receptors were taken from a human donor in a cohort sampled during active COVID-19.

CDR3 sequence (DNA): TGCGCCAGCAGCTTGTCCGGGACAAGTGAAGCTTTCTTT. It specifies CASSLSGTSEAFF. The V and J genes are TRBV5-1 and TRBJ1-1, with D possibly matching TRBD1 (6 bases). Germline CDR1 reads SGHRS; CDR2 reads YFSETQ. Trimming took off 1 base at V and 7 bases at J, with 11 bases between the two ends. The CDR3 has 13 residues.

On this clone itself: Other nucleotide sequences in the sample specify the same CDR3. V usage is TRBV7-2 and J usage is TRBJ2-1, with 13 bases fitting TRBD2. The CDR3 has 15 amino acids. Losses at the gene ends were 5 bases for V and 6 bases for J; bases not matched to a gene: 4. Germline V gene data show CDR1 as SGHTA and CDR2 as FQGNSA. The CDR3 loop reads CASSARTSGGNEQFF. As DNA, the CDR3 is TGTGCCAGCAGCGCCCGGACTAGCGGGGGCAATGAGCAGTTCTTC.

This clone was recorded only once. The chain combines TRBV19 with TRBJ1-5; possibly TRBD1 for D (5 bases). The V and J ends lost 4 bases and 4 bases respectively, with 5 bases between them. The germline V gene encodes CDR1 LNHDA and CDR2 SQIVND (reference sequence). This CDR3 has 12 residues. Written as DNA, the CDR3 is TGTGCCAGTAGTAACAGGAATCAGCCCCAGCATTTT. This encodes CASSNRNQPQHF.

V gene TRBV2 combines with J gene TRBJ1-1; D is undetermined. The CDR3 has 13 amino acids. Germline CDR1 SNHLY, CDR2 FYNNEI. Trimming shortened V by 6 bases and J by 11 bases, and 19 bases separated the two germline ends. CDR3 in DNA: TGTGCCAGCAGCCCTCCTGCAAGCCCTTGGGCTTTCTTT. Residues: CASSPPASPWAFF.

The chain is built from TRBV3-1 (or the pseudogene TRBV3-2) and TRBJ1-1; 7 nucleotides line up with TRBD1. Germline trimming cut 4 bases from V and 0 bases from J; bases unmatched to any gene: 5. The CDR3 sequence is 15 residues long. Looked up from germline, CDR1 is LGHDT and CDR2 is YNNKEL (reference sequence). The CDR3 DNA is TGTGCCAGCAGCCTCGCCGGGACAGTGAACACTGAAGCTTTCTTT. As protein: CASSLAGTVNTEAFF.

V is TRBV7-8 and J is TRBJ1-5; 7 nucleotides line up with TRBD1. Germline V gene data show CDR1 as SGHVS and CDR2 as FQNEAQ. V trimming: 2 bases; J trimming: 5 bases; junction bases outside the gene matches: 6. The CDR3 sequence is 15 residues long. CDR3 residues: CASSLSPQGYQPQHF. Written as DNA, the CDR3 is TGTGCCAGCAGCTTAAGCCCACAGGGGTATCAGCCCCAGCATTTT.

The gene calls are TRBV6-5 and TRBJ1-1; the D gene is possibly TRBD1 (5 bases). Trimming shortened V by 2 bases and J by 2 bases, and 6 bases separated the two germline ends. The CDR3 loop spans 13 amino acids. CDR1 MNHEY and CDR2 SVGAGI come from the germline V gene. This CDR3 reads CASSYGTNTEAFF. Written as DNA, the CDR3 is TGTGCCAGCAGTTACGGGACTAACACTGAAGCTTTCTTT.

In this sample, this clone turned up once. The V call is TRBV30, the J call TRBJ2-7; 7 nucleotides agree with TRBD1. V dropped 2 bases and J dropped 3; count of bases not matched to a gene: 1. This CDR3 contains 12 residues. Germline CDR1 reads GTSNPN; CDR2 reads SVGIG (reference sequence). The CDR3 sequence: CAWSRTGYEQYF. The CDR3 DNA is TGTGCCTGGAGTCGGACAGGCTACGAGCAGTACTTC.